Each of the 26 T cell receptor beta chains below was sequenced from the same sample in a study of post-analysis software for immune sequencing data. Study findings and constraints: Compared with controls, patients had more of about 5 TRBV segments, including TRBV5-6, TRBV5-1 and TRBV20-1.

No antigen has been assigned to these receptors. Unique molecular identifiers tagged the TCR beta cDNA libraries. MiXCR, applied by TCRdb to the PCR reads, yields one record per CDR3 protein. The repertoire has almost 700,000 distinct CDR3 sequences, roughly three fifths of them found once; the top ten carry about 10%. Material for sequencing was blood. All receptors come from a girl aged 2-15 years with multiple sclerosis.

The chain couples TRBV7-3 to TRBJ2-5; the D gene is possibly TRBD1 (6 bases). Judging by the DNA end, TRBJ2-7 fits better; the J call may be wrong. CDR3 length: 13 residues. CDR1 is SGHTA and CDR2 is FQGTGA in the germline V gene. In nucleotides, the CDR3 is TGTGCCAGCAGCTTAAACAGGGATCACGAGCAGTACTTC. Encoded protein: CASSLNRDHEQYF.

The rearrangement links TRBV6-1 to TRBJ2-3; TRBD1 or TRBD2 may be the D gene (5 bases each). The length of the CDR3 is 14 residues. Germline V gene data show CDR1 as MNHNS and CDR2 as SASEGT. Trimming removed 5 bases at V and 4 bases at J, with 13 bases between. CDR3 sequence: CASSLGTPPDTQYF. The CDR3 nucleotides read TGTGCCAGCAGTCTCGGGACGCCCCCAGATACGCAGTATTTT.

The chain uses TRBV6-1 and TRBJ2-3; 7 bases agree with TRBD2. V lost 6 bases, J lost 3 bases, and 18 bases stayed unmatched. Germline-derived CDR1 and CDR2 are MNHNS and SASEGT. This CDR3 has 18 residues. The CDR3 DNA reads TGTGCCAGCAGCCCACTACGGCCCGCGGGAGCAGGGACAGATACGCAGTATTTT. Its translation is CASSPLRPAGAGTDTQYF.

This clonotype has just a few counts. The chain uses TRBV7-9 and TRBJ1-2; unclear D gene. V lost 4 bases, J lost 1 base, and 10 bases lay in between. CDR1 and CDR2 from the germline V gene are SEHNR and FQNEAQ (reference sequence). The CDR3 is 14 amino acids. This chain's CDR3 is CASSSVALNYGYTF. CDR3 nucleotides: TGTGCCAGCAGCTCGGTAGCCCTTAACTATGGCTACACCTTC.

V usage is TRBV9 and J usage is TRBJ1-1, with 8 bases that match TRBD1. There are 16 residues in the CDR3. Germline V gene data show CDR1 as SGDLS and CDR2 as YYNGEE. The ends lost 4 bases at V and 4 bases at J; junction bases unmatched: 12. The CDR3 region is CASSPYGQGAGTEAFF. The CDR3 bases are TGTGCCAGCAGCCCCTACGGACAGGGAGCGGGCACTGAAGCTTTCTTT. The entire variable domain, with the rest obtained from reference TRBV9 and TRBJ1-1, is as follows: DSGVTQTPKHLITATGQRVTLRCSPRSGDLSVYWYQQSLDQGLQFLIQYYNGEERAKGNILERFSAQQFPDLHSELNLSSLELGDSALYFCASSPYGQGAGTEAFFGQGTRLTVV.

This clonotype was counted between two and nine times. The V and J genes are TRBV12-3 or TRBV12-4 and TRBJ2-1; D is unresolved. This CDR3 spans 15 amino acids. V dropped 5 bases and J dropped 2 bases, with 13 bases sitting between them. Written as DNA, the CDR3 is TGTGCCAGCAGTCCACCCTACGCGGCCTACAATGAGCAGTTCTTC. Its protein is CASSPPYAAYNEQFF.

This clonotype was picked up a small number of times. The genes are TRBV12-3 or TRBV12-4 and TRBJ1-2; TRBD1 agrees at 8 bases. The CDR3 loop spans 14 amino acids. Unmatched junction bases numbered 2, after V lost 5 bases and J lost 0 bases. The CDR3 is CASSIQGANYGYTF. In DNA form, the CDR3 reads TGTGCCAGCAGTATACAGGGGGCTAACTATGGCTACACCTTC.

This sequence joins TRBV4-1 and TRBJ2-3, with 7 nucleotides matching TRBD1. The CDR3 has 16 amino acids. The ends lost 2 bases at V and 3 bases at J; junction bases unmatched: 8. In germline, CDR1 is MGHRA, CDR2 YSYEKL. CDR3 DNA: TGCGCCAGCAGCCAAATACAGGGGACGAGAACAGATACGCAGTATTTT. Protein: CASSQIQGTRTDTQYF.

This chain uses TRBV6-5 with TRBJ1-2; no clear D gene. The CDR3 extends over 13 amino acids. Germline V lookup: CDR1 MNHEY, CDR2 SVGAGI. Trimming removed 3 bases at V and 7 bases at J, with 12 bases between. The CDR3 loop reads CASSYDRSGGYTF. The CDR3 coding sequence is TGTGCCAGCAGTTATGATAGGAGTGGTGGCTACACCTTC.

The CDR3 here is CASSRTGGISGELFF. The DNA of the CDR3 is TGCGCCAGCAGCAGGACAGGGGGCATCTCCGGGGAGCTGTTTTTT. J is TRBJ2-2 and V is TRBV5-1; 11 bases fit TRBD1. CDR1 and CDR2 (germline): SGHRS, YFSETQ. J was trimmed by 6 bases and V by 4 bases; bases with no gene match: 5. The CDR3 is 15 amino acids.

The gene calls are TRBV6-5 and TRBJ2-4; 7 positions match TRBD1. The J call could be wrong; TRBJ2-7 is a better fit for the DNA end. This CDR3 contains 16 residues. Germline CDR1 MNHEY, CDR2 SVGAGI. The chain's CDR3 is CASSPAGQGVSYEQYF. The CDR3 bases are TGTGCCAGCAGCCCTGCGGGTCAGGGGGTGTCCTACGAGCAGTACTTC.

The J gene is TRBJ2-1, the V gene TRBV2; D gene ambiguous. Germline values: CDR1 SNHLY, CDR2 FYNNEI. Between the trimmed V and J ends, which lost 6 bases and 4 bases, there was a span of 13 bases. The CDR3 spans 14 residues. The CDR3 nucleotides read TGTGCCAGCAGACTTAGGACCGGATACAATGAGCAGTTCTTC. It translates to CASRLRTGYNEQFF.

In this sample, this clonotype turned up a few times. The chain carries TRBV10-3 and TRBJ2-1; the D gene is possibly TRBD2 (6 bases). V was shortened by 8 bases and J by 4 bases, with 9 bases between the two germline ends. The length of the CDR3 is 12 residues. In germline, CDR1 is ENHRY, CDR2 SYGVKD. The CDR3 loop is CAISEGYNEQFF. The CDR3 nucleotides are TGTGCCATCTCGGAGGGATACAATGAGCAGTTCTTC.

V usage is TRBV6-1 and J usage is TRBJ2-1, with 11 bases matching TRBD2. The CDR3 loop spans 16 amino acids. V was pared by 9 bases and J by 1 base, with 8 bases of the junction left unmatched. The germline V gene encodes CDR1 MNHNS and CDR2 SASEGT. The CDR3 DNA reads TGTGCCAGTAGGGAACTAGCGGGAGCATCCTACAATGAGCAGTTCTTC. Its translation: CASRELAGASYNEQFF.

This sequence joins TRBV9 and TRBJ2-1, with D perhaps TRBD2 (6 bases). This CDR3 is 14 amino acids long. V lost 3 bases to trimming and J lost 5 bases, with 12 bases between them. The germline CDR1 and CDR2 sequences are SGDLS and YYNGEE. This chain's CDR3 is CASSGGGKNNEQFF. The DNA of the CDR3 is TGTGCCAGCAGCGGCGGCGGGAAGAACAATGAGCAGTTCTTC.

This chain connects TRBV27 to TRBJ2-7; possible D gene TRBD1, 6 bases. V shed 3 bases and J shed 0 bases, with 18 bases lying between them. The CDR3 has 17 residues. The germline V gene has CDR1 MNHEY and CDR2 SMNVEV (reference sequence). In nucleotides, the CDR3 is TGTGCCAGCAGTTTTTGGGCCGGGACATCTAGCTCCTACGAGCAGTACTTC. Translating it yields CASSFWAGTSSSYEQYF.

The chain employs TRBV20-1 and TRBJ2-4; D may be TRBD1 or TRBD2 (5 bases each). The CDR3 totals 15 residues. Germline V gene data show CDR1 as DFQATT and CDR2 as SNEGSKA (reference sequence). Trimming cost V 3 bases and J 1 base, with 13 bases left between them. CDR3 bases: TGCAGTGCTAGGGGGGAATCCTTGGCCAAAAACATTCAGTACTTC. Its translation is CSARGESLAKNIQYF.

The rearrangement uses TRBV24-1 and TRBJ2-7, with D hard to call. Trimming took 8 bases from V and 9 from J, leaving 16 bases between them. Germline V lookup: CDR1 KGHDR, CDR2 SFDVKD. The CDR3 totals 12 residues. CDR3 sequence (DNA): TGTGCCACCACCACGGAAGGACCGGGGCAGTACTTC. This encodes CATTTEGPGQYF.

The genes are TRBV20-1 and TRBJ2-2; perhaps TRBD2 as D (7 bases). Germline values: CDR1 DFQATT, CDR2 SNEGSKA (reference sequence). This CDR3 spans 16 amino acids. V lost 3 bases and J lost 1, with 15 bases in between. The chain's CDR3 is CSASSAGGQNTGELFF. The CDR3 DNA reads as TGCAGTGCTAGCTCGGCCGGGGGGCAGAACACCGGGGAGCTGTTTTTT.

This clonotype occurred a few times. The chain employs TRBV7-2 and TRBJ1-5, with 8 bases aligning to TRBD1. CDR3 length equals 15 residues. In germline, CDR1 is SGHTA, CDR2 FQGNSA. The V gene end was trimmed by 3 bases and the J gene end by 6 bases; junction bases not matched to a gene: 7. CDR3 residues: CASSFMDRERQPQHF. The CDR3 nucleotides are TGTGCCAGCAGCTTCATGGACAGGGAACGTCAGCCCCAGCATTTT.

The chain combines TRBV20-1 with TRBJ2-3, with D maybe TRBD2 (6 bases). The CDR3 is 12 residues long. V lost 6 bases and J 6 bases, leaving 13 bases between the germline ends. Per the germline V gene, CDR1 is DFQATT and CDR2 is SNEGSKA (reference sequence). In DNA, the CDR3 is TGCAGTGCGCACACAGCGGGCGATACGCAGTATTTT. This translates into CSAHTAGDTQYF.

The chain links TRBV20-1 to TRBJ1-2; D may be TRBD1 (6 bases). The CDR3 contains 16 residues. With 1 base removed from V and 2 bases from J, the gap between germline ends came to 17 bases. Germline loops: CDR1 DFQATT, CDR2 SNEGSKA (reference sequence). CDR3 coding DNA: TGCAGTGCTAGAGGGTATTACAGGGTTGAAAACTATGGCTACACCTTC. The encoded protein is CSARGYYRVENYGYTF.

In this sample, this clonotype turned up a few times. The genes are TRBV29-1 and TRBJ2-5, with a tentative D call TRBD2 (6 bases). The germline gives CDR1 SQVTM, CDR2 ANQGSEA. V lost 7 bases to trimming and J lost 1 base, with 16 bases between them. The CDR3 loop spans 14 amino acids. The CDR3 reads CSAPLGTAQETQYF. Here the CDR3 DNA reads TGCAGCGCCCCACTCGGGACTGCCCAAGAGACCCAGTACTTC.

This clonotype was observed a handful of times. The genes are TRBV13 and TRBJ1-2; 7 bases are a match to TRBD1. With V trimmed by 5 bases and J by 3 bases, 9 bases remained unmatched. Looked up from germline, CDR1 is PRHDT and CDR2 is FYEKMQ (reference sequence). This CDR3 is 15 amino acids long. The DNA for the CDR3 is TGTGCCAGCAGCCCGCAGGGGGGATTCTACTATGGCTACACCTTC. It yields the protein CASSPQGGFYYGYTF.

Written as DNA, the CDR3 is TGCGCCAGCAGCTTGCCGACAGGGGAGGACGAGCAGTACTTC. Translating gives CASSLPTGEDEQYF. The J gene is TRBJ2-7, the V gene TRBV5-1; 8 bases are shared with TRBD1. Per the germline V gene, CDR1 is SGHRS and CDR2 is YFSETQ. CDR3 size: 14 residues. Trimming cost V 1 base and J 5 bases; bases outside gene matches: 5.

This clonotype was observed a few times. The chain employs TRBV15 and TRBJ2-7; possibly TRBD1 for D (6 bases). Germline CDR1 reads LNHNV; CDR2 reads YYDKDF (reference sequence). This CDR3 contains 15 residues. V was clipped by 6 bases and J by 2 bases, with 17 bases between them. This CDR3 reads CATSPPGTTAYEQYF. CDR3 sequence (DNA): TGTGCCACCAGTCCGCCCGGGACAACGGCCTACGAGCAGTACTTC.